A single TCR beta chain is shown here with its context. The data belong to a study of control samples from healthy donors and cancer patients. Using immunoSEQ multiplex PCR, the repertoire was profiled, and TCRdb retains in-frame clones only, with some absent. Of some 150,000 clones listed, just under 95% are singletons. Germline CDR1 is SGDLS and CDR2 is YYNGEE. The CDR3 consists of 15 residues. Trimming left V 0 bases short and J 3 bases short, with 12 bases between. What was sequenced was blood. This TCR derives from a man in his forties in good health. The J gene is TRBJ1-1, the V gene TRBV9; D gene unclear. The CDR3 here is CASSVVAKGDTEAFF. The DNA of the CDR3 is TGTGCCAGCAGCGTAGTGGCCAAGGGTGACACTGAAGCTTTCTTT.